These 32 T cell receptor beta chains share one sample of origin, sequenced in a study of T cell responses to AZD1222 COVID-19 vaccine. Here immunoSEQ multiplex PCR was the method, and the copy in TCRdb shows in-frame clones only, minus some. The sample has some 120,000 clones, 80% to 90% seen once; the top ten hold 9.5%. The source material was peripheral blood, sampled 28 days after the second AZD1222 dose. The receptors shown here come from an adult who received the AZD1222 COVID-19 vaccine.

Only one count was recorded for this clone. The chain couples TRBV11-3 to TRBJ2-2; 8 bases line up with TRBD1. Trimming took 0 bases from V and 5 from J; bases not matched to a gene: 11. CDR1 is SGHNT, CDR2 YENEEA, per germline. This CDR3 spans 18 amino acids. The CDR3 nucleotides read TGTGCCAGCAGCTTAGATCAATCCGGGACAGGCCGAACCGGGGAGCTGTTTTTT. Translated, it gives CASSLDQSGTGRTGELFF.

The V and J genes are TRBV30 and TRBJ2-7, with D maybe TRBD1 (5 bases). V lost 0 bases to trimming and J lost 4 bases, with 16 bases between them. Germline V lookup: CDR1 GTSNPN, CDR2 SVGIG (reference sequence). The CDR3 runs to 15 residues. In DNA form, the CDR3 reads TGTGCCTGGAGTGTATGGAAGCAGGGAAGGTACGAGCAGTACTTC. This translates into CAWSVWKQGRYEQYF.

The V gene is TRBV3-1 (or the pseudogene TRBV3-2), the J gene TRBJ1-6; no definite D call. V was trimmed by 0 bases and J by 7 bases, leaving 4 bases between them. The CDR3 length is 13 residues. Per the germline V gene, CDR1 is LGHDT and CDR2 is YNNKEL (reference sequence). CDR3 loop: CASSQEGNSPLHF. The DNA of the CDR3 is TGTGCCAGCAGCCAAGAGGGGAATTCACCCCTCCACTTT.

The chain joins TRBV7-9 to TRBJ1-2, with a tentative D call TRBD1 (5 bases). Trimming shortened V by 0 bases and J by 12 bases, and 14 bases separated the two germline ends. The CDR3 is 13 amino acids. Per the germline V gene, CDR1 is SEHNR and CDR2 is FQNEAQ (reference sequence). The DNA of the CDR3 is TGTGCCAGCAGCTTAGCGCGCGGGGGAGAGAACACCTTC. Translated: CASSLARGGENTF.

The chain uses TRBV5-4 and TRBJ2-1; D not resolved. V shed 3 bases and J shed 0 bases, with 10 bases lying between them. The CDR3 is 15 residues long. The germline V gene encodes CDR1 SGHNT and CDR2 YYREEE (reference sequence). This CDR3 reads CASSSDANSYNEQFF. The CDR3 DNA is TGTGCCAGCAGCTCGGACGCTAACTCCTACAATGAGCAGTTCTTC.

This chain links TRBV19 with TRBJ1-3; D is unclear. CDR1 LNHDA and CDR2 SQIVND come from the germline V gene (reference sequence). V lost 3 bases and J 0 bases, leaving 6 bases between the germline ends. The length of the CDR3 is 14 residues. In nucleotides, the CDR3 is TGTGCCAGTAGTATCACGGGCTCTGGAAACACCATATATTTT. It is translated as CASSITGSGNTIYF.

The chain carries TRBV7-2 and TRBJ1-2; unclear D gene. The V and J ends lost 1 base and 6 bases respectively, with 9 bases between them. Germline assignment: CDR1 SGHTA and CDR2 FQGNSA. This CDR3 comprises 13 residues. The chain's CDR3 is CASSLVKEDGYTF. CDR3 in DNA: TGTGCCAGCAGCTTAGTTAAGGAGGATGGCTACACCTTC.

The gene calls are TRBV2 and TRBJ2-2; D gene unclear. Trimming removed 5 bases from V and 1 base from J, with 20 bases in between. Germline CDR1 SNHLY, CDR2 FYNNEI. CDR3 length: 18 residues. CDR3 bases: TGTGCCAGCAGTCGGAAGGCCCCTATGGTCGGGAACACCGGGGAGCTGTTTTTT. Translating it yields CASSRKAPMVGNTGELFF. Complete variable domain (other parts from reference TRBV2 and TRBJ2-2): EPEVTQTPSHQVTQMGQEVILRCVPISNHLYFYWYRQILGQKVEFLVSFYNNEISEKSEIFDDQFSVERPDGSNFTLKIRSTKLEDSAMYFCASSRKAPMVGNTGELFFGEGSRLTVL.

The chain links TRBV7-2 to TRBJ1-1; D unresolved. The germline V and J ends were trimmed by 4 bases and 4 bases, with 10 bases remaining between them. The length of the CDR3 is 13 residues. Germline V gene sequence: CDR1 SGHTA, CDR2 FQGNSA. CDR3 protein: CASSWVGTTEAFF. The CDR3 DNA sequence: TGTGCCAGCAGCTGGGTGGGCACCACTGAAGCTTTCTTT.

A note on this clone: One end of the junction fails to match germline, which may point to a read error. This chain uses TRBV7-7 with TRBJ2-1; D is perhaps TRBD1 (7 bases). Germline V gene lookup returns CDR1 SSHAT and CDR2 FNYEAQ (reference sequence). CDR3 length equals 15 residues. The CDR3 DNA reads as TGTGCTAGCAGCCGCCAGGGGGGTTCGGGCAATGAGCAGTTCTTC. Its translation is CASSRQGGSGNEQFF.

The chain joins TRBV29-1 to TRBJ1-1; the D gene is possibly TRBD1 (5 bases). V was pared by 7 bases and J by 11 bases, with 14 bases between. Germline V gene sequence: CDR1 SQVTM, CDR2 ANQGSEA. The CDR3 is 10 amino acids. CDR3 loop: CSAEGLGAFF. The CDR3 coding sequence is TGCAGCGCCGAGGGGTTAGGGGCTTTCTTT.

This chain links TRBV6-5 with TRBJ1-2; D possibly corresponds to TRBD1 (6 bases). CDR3 length: 12 residues. From germline, CDR1 is MNHEY and CDR2 SVGAGI. V dropped 7 bases and J dropped 7 bases, with 13 bases sitting between them. Here the CDR3 reads CASNGGLTGYTF. In DNA, the CDR3 is TGTGCCAGCAATGGGGGGCTGACTGGCTACACCTTC.

The chain is built from TRBV19 and TRBJ1-5; tentative D call: TRBD1 (5 bases). Trimming took off 4 bases at V and 10 bases at J, with 17 bases between the two ends. The CDR3 has 14 residues. Germline CDR1 and CDR2: LNHDA and SQIVND (reference sequence). The chain's CDR3 is CASSSHGGSAPQHF. In DNA form, the CDR3 reads TGTGCCAGTAGTAGCCACGGGGGATCAGCCCCCCAGCATTTT.

This chain joins TRBV2 and TRBJ1-5; D remains ambiguous. The CDR3 extends over 13 amino acids. CDR1 is SNHLY and CDR2 is FYNNEI in the germline V gene. V was clipped by 0 bases and J by 7 bases, with 7 bases between them. CDR3 sequence (DNA): TGTGCCAGCAGTGAAGCCGGTCGACAGCCCCAGCATTTT. Its protein is CASSEAGRQPQHF.

The J gene is TRBJ2-1, the V gene TRBV7-5. TRBV7-5 is termed a pseudogene. The length of the CDR3 is 14 residues. The CDR3 here is CARSLEAADNEQFF. In DNA form, the CDR3 reads TGTGCCAGAAGCTTAGAGGCAGCCGACAATGAGCAGTTCTTC.

The chain has TRBV30 and TRBJ1-5; D is undetermined. Germline V gene lookup returns CDR1 GTSNPN and CDR2 SVGIG (reference sequence). CDR3 size: 13 residues. Trimming pared 2 bases from V and 6 bases from J, leaving 11 bases between. CDR3 sequence: CAWSREGPQPQHF. DNA for the CDR3: TGTGCCTGGAGTCGCGAAGGGCCTCAGCCCCAGCATTTT.

This chain links TRBV5-5 with TRBJ2-3; D unresolved. CDR1 and CDR2 (germline): SGHKS, YYEKEE (reference sequence). CDR3 length equals 14 residues. V was trimmed by 4 bases and J by 6 bases, leaving 15 bases between them. The CDR3 reads CASSEYLRWDTQYF. The CDR3 coding sequence is TGTGCCAGCAGCGAATACCTTAGATGGGATACGCAGTATTTT.

J is TRBJ2-5 and V is TRBV23-1; tentative D call: TRBD2 (6 bases). TRBV23-1 is classed as an ORF, of uncertain function. This CDR3 contains 16 residues. Between the trimmed V and J ends, which lost 2 bases and 1 base, there was a span of 14 bases. The CDR3, as DNA: TGCGCCAGCAGTCAAGGGAGGCGGAATTGCCAAGAGACCCAGTACTTC. Residues: CASSQGRRNCQETQYF.

J is TRBJ2-5 and V is TRBV30, with 7 bases identical to TRBD1. Trimming took 7 bases from V and 0 from J; bases not matched to a gene: 5. Germline V gene sequence: CDR1 GTSNPN, CDR2 SVGIG (reference sequence). CDR3 length: 13 residues. The CDR3 sequence is CAYTGTDQETQYF. For the CDR3, the DNA is TGTGCCTATACCGGGACAGACCAAGAGACCCAGTACTTC. The full variable domain, with the rest looked up from reference TRBV30 and TRBJ2-5, is SQTIHQWPATLVQPVGSPLSLECTVEGTSNPNLYWYRQAAGRGLQLLFYSVGIGQISSEVPQNLSASRPQDRQFILSSKKLLLSDSGFYLCAYTGTDQETQYFGPGTRLLVL.

The chain uses TRBV9 and TRBJ1-1; D gene ambiguous. In germline, CDR1 is SGDLS, CDR2 YYNGEE. The CDR3 extends over 14 amino acids. The germline V and J ends were trimmed by 0 bases and 3 bases, with 9 bases remaining between them. CDR3 nucleotides: TGTGCCAGCAGCGTAGCGTTAGGGTACACTGAAGCTTTCTTT. The encoded protein is CASSVALGYTEAFF.

The chain employs TRBV4-3 and TRBJ1-6; 8 bases align to TRBD1. The CDR3 totals 15 residues. CDR1 and CDR2 (germline): LGHNA, YSLEER. The J segment lost 6 bases and the V segment lost 4 bases, leaving 5 bases of the junction unmatched. The CDR3 sequence is CASSPGTGFNSPLHF. The CDR3 DNA is TGCGCCAGCAGCCCAGGGACAGGCTTTAATTCACCCCTCCACTTT.

The chain combines TRBV5-5 with TRBJ1-2; a weak D match, TRBD1 (5 bases). This CDR3 region has 14 residues. V was trimmed by 4 bases and J by 3 bases, leaving 13 bases between them. CDR1 is SGHKS, CDR2 YYEKEE, per germline (reference sequence). CDR3 DNA sequence: TGTGCCAGCAGCCCGGGGCCCTTTGACTATGGCTACACCTTC. Translated: CASSPGPFDYGYTF.

The rearrangement uses TRBV9 and TRBJ2-7; 8 bases agree with TRBD2. CDR1 is SGDLS and CDR2 is YYNGEE in the germline V gene. V lost 2 bases, J lost 6 bases, and 7 bases stayed unmatched. The CDR3 is made up of 14 amino acids. The CDR3 region is CASSVGGLVSEQYF. The DNA of the CDR3 is TGTGCCAGCAGCGTCGGGGGACTAGTAAGCGAGCAGTACTTC.

V gene TRBV5-1 combines with J gene TRBJ2-1; 7 bases match TRBD1. Germline CDR1 SGHRS, CDR2 YFSETQ. Trimming took 0 bases from V and 9 from J; bases not matched to a gene: 9. The CDR3 is 15 amino acids. In nucleotides, the CDR3 is TGCGCCAGCAGCTTGGGAGGACAGGCGACCGGTGAGCAGTTCTTC. Its protein is CASSLGGQATGEQFF.

V gene TRBV21-1 combines with J gene TRBJ2-7; the D segment call TRBD2 is taken from the table without a DNA check. TRBV21-1 is an annotated pseudogene. The CDR3 extends over 13 amino acids. CDR3 DNA: TGTGCCAGCACCCCCCTTGTCGGTGACGAGCAGTACTTC. Protein product: CASTPLVGDEQYF.

This sequence joins TRBV6-1 and TRBJ2-5; D unresolved. The V gene's germline CDR1 is MNHNS and CDR2 SASEGT. The CDR3 covers 14 residues. V was pared by 0 bases and J by 7 bases, with 12 bases between. In DNA, the CDR3 is TGTGCCAGCAGTGAAGCGTCGAAGCGCGGGACCCAGTACTTC. Its translation is CASSEASKRGTQYF.

V usage is TRBV19 and J usage is TRBJ1-2; perhaps TRBD1 as D (5 bases). The germline V and J ends were trimmed by 6 bases and 10 bases, with 21 bases remaining between them. Germline-derived CDR1 and CDR2 are LNHDA and SQIVND (reference sequence). This CDR3 has 14 amino acids. The CDR3 DNA reads TGTGCCAGTAGCTCACTCTCTGGCGACAGACCCTACACCTTC. Its protein is CASSSLSGDRPYTF.

V gene TRBV3-1 (or the pseudogene TRBV3-2) combines with J gene TRBJ1-1; D is unresolved. CDR1 and CDR2 from the germline V gene are LGHDT and YNNKEL (reference sequence). CDR3 length: 14 amino acids. The V end was cut by 2 bases, the J end by 5 bases, with 12 bases between. The chain's CDR3 is CASSQRQQGTEAFF. For the CDR3, the DNA is TGTGCCAGCAGCCAACGGCAGCAAGGTACTGAAGCTTTCTTT.

The V and J genes are TRBV3-1 (or the pseudogene TRBV3-2) and TRBJ1-2; a possible D gene is TRBD1 (6 bases). The CDR3 sequence is 15 residues long. Germline V gives CDR1 LGHDT, CDR2 YNNKEL (reference sequence). The germline V and J ends were trimmed by 1 base and 8 bases, with 17 bases remaining between them. The CDR3 nucleotides are TGTGCCAGCAGCCAAGGGGGGGGCAGGGGCTACGGCTACACCTTC. Translating it yields CASSQGGGRGYGYTF.

V and J are TRBV2 and TRBJ1-4, with D perhaps matching TRBD1 (5 bases). Germline assignment: CDR1 SNHLY and CDR2 FYNNEI. This CDR3 spans 14 amino acids. With 5 bases removed from V and 6 bases from J, the gap between germline ends came to 13 bases. The CDR3 DNA follows: TGTGCCAGCAGTCCAGGGCTTTCTTATGAAAAACTGTTTTTT. Translating gives CASSPGLSYEKLFF.

This chain's CDR3 is CASSPTLLEQYF. The DNA of the CDR3 is TGTGCCAGCAGTCCTACCCTTCTGGAGCAGTACTTC. This chain links TRBV12-3 or TRBV12-4 with TRBJ2-7; D not certain. V was pared by 5 bases and J by 7 bases, with 12 bases between. This CDR3 spans 12 amino acids.

J is TRBJ1-6 and V is TRBV3-1 (or the pseudogene TRBV3-2); the D gene is possibly TRBD1 (5 bases). CDR3 length: 16 amino acids. Germline V CDR1 and CDR2: LGHDT, YNNKEL (reference sequence). The ends were cut back, 2 bases at V and 4 bases at J, with 12 bases in the middle. CDR3 residues: CASSQQGSLYNSPLHF. The CDR3 bases are TGTGCCAGCAGCCAACAGGGTTCTCTATATAATTCACCCCTCCACTTT.